The 4 T cell receptor beta chains given below trace back to one sample, sequenced in a study of shared clonotypes between healthy human individuals. Data came from immunoSEQ multiplex PCR; TCRdb stores just in-frame clones and leaves some out. The table has about 460,000 clones, roughly three quarters seen once. The specimen was PBMCs. Receptors originate from a woman aged 40 to 50 in good health. Some clones in this sample may be carry-over from other donors' samples.

This clone was found once. The rearrangement joins TRBV5-1 to TRBJ1-5; 11 bases agree with TRBD1. Germline V gene data show CDR1 as SGHRS and CDR2 as YFSETQ. There are 16 residues in the CDR3. J was trimmed by 5 bases and V by 0 bases; bases with no gene match: 4. This CDR3 reads CASSLGTGGGYQPQHF. The CDR3, as DNA: TGCGCCAGCAGCTTGGGGACAGGGGGCGGCTATCAGCCCCAGCATTTT.

The rearrangement links TRBV30 to TRBJ1-2, with D possibly TRBD1 on 6 matching bases. Germline CDR1 reads GTSNPN; CDR2 reads SVGIG (reference sequence). Trimming shortened V by 4 bases and J by 8 bases, and 20 bases separated the two germline ends. The CDR3 has 14 residues. The CDR3 coding sequence is TGTGCCTGGATCAAGCGGGGGGCGTTTTGGGGCTACACCTTC. Translating it yields CAWIKRGAFWGYTF.

This clone was seen more than once but under ten times. A far larger clone is off by one base, so a read error is likely. The V call is TRBV6-4, the J call TRBJ1-1, with 8 bases identical to TRBD1. Germline V gives CDR1 MRHNA, CDR2 SNTAGT. The CDR3 totals 14 residues. In DNA, the CDR3 is TGTGCCAACAGTGAGGGACAGGAGAACACTGAAGCTTTCTTT. It specifies CANSEGQENTEAFF.

CDR3: CASSLTQGRTGELFF. The DNA of the CDR3 is TGCGCCAGCAGCTTGACGCAGGGTCGGACCGGGGAGCTGTTTTTT. The chain recombines TRBV5-1 with TRBJ2-2, with D possibly TRBD1 on 5 matching bases. Germline CDR1 SGHRS, CDR2 YFSETQ. The CDR3 has 15 residues. The V gene lost 1 base and the J gene lost 5 bases, with 12 bases spanning the gap.